The 3 T cell receptor beta chains below come from one sample, sequenced in a study of blood T cell repertoires in COVID-19. Data came from immunoSEQ multiplex PCR; TCRdb stores just in-frame clones and leaves some out. The table lists roughly 88,000 clones, approximately 79% of them singletons. The sample was peripheral blood. The origin of the receptors is a woman aged 80 or older with active or convalescent COVID-19.

This clone has just a few counts. J is TRBJ1-6 and V is TRBV4-1; a possible D gene is TRBD1 (6 bases). This CDR3 spans 15 amino acids. Per the germline V gene, CDR1 is MGHRA and CDR2 is YSYEKL. V lost 2 bases and J 10 bases, leaving 15 bases between the germline ends. CDR3 amino acids: CASSQSEQGLSPLHF. The CDR3 DNA follows: TGCGCCAGCAGCCAATCGGAACAGGGCTTATCACCCCTCCACTTT.

This clone came up once. V and J are TRBV19 and TRBJ2-5, with unresolved D. Trimming stripped 1 base from V and 5 bases from J, with 11 bases between. The germline V gene encodes CDR1 LNHDA and CDR2 SQIVND (reference sequence). The CDR3 covers 14 residues. The CDR3 here is CASSIVAGLETQYF. CDR3 nucleotide sequence: TGTGCCAGTAGTATAGTGGCAGGTCTGGAGACCCAGTACTTC.

The chain has TRBV27 and TRBJ2-2; 10 bases fit TRBD1. Germline CDR1 reads MNHEY; CDR2 reads SMNVEV (reference sequence). CDR3 length: 14 residues. Unmatched junction bases numbered 5, after V lost 8 bases and J lost 5 bases. CDR3 coding DNA: TGTGCCAGCCGACGACAGGGGGCTACCGGGGAGCTGTTTTTT. Translation gives CASRRQGATGELFF.